This T cell receptor (beta chain) was recovered during a study of blood T cells in healthy people across ages. V lost 3 bases and J lost 14, with 12 bases in between. Germline CDR1 SGHTA, CDR2 FQGNSA. The CDR3 loop spans 11 amino acids. Worth noting for this clonotype: Its antigen remains unknown.

A second PCR of about 7 to 11 cycles used a sample-barcoded 5' primer and a J-beta primer mix. Each CDR3 protein gets one entry after TCRdb re-called the 5' RACE reads with MiXCR. The sample yields roughly 2 million distinct CDR3 sequences, approximately 50% seen once. Whole-study results and caveats: Without sorted subsets, naive and antigen-experienced compartments could not be conclusively compared.

The rearrangement uses TRBV7-2 and TRBJ2-3; D is undetermined. This clonotype originated in a woman aged 40-49 years in good health. Sequences were obtained from blood. CDR3 loop: CASSLEQVWYF. DNA of the CDR3: TGTGCCAGCAGCTTGGAGCAGGTCTGGTATTTT.